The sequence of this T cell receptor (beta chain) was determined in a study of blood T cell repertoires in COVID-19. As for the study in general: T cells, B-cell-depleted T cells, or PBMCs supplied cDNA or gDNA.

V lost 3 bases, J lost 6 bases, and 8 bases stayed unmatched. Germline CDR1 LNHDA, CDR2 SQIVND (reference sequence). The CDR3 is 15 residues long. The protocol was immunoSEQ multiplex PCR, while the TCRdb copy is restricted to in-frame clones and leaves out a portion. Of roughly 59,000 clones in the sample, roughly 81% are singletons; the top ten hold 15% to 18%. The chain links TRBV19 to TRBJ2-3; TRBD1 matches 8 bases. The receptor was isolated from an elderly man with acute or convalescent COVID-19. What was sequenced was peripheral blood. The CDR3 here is CASSMQGAFEDTQYF. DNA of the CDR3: TGTGCCAGTAGTATGCAGGGGGCTTTTGAGGATACGCAGTATTTT.